These 5 T cell receptor beta chains share one sample of origin, sequenced in a study of blood T cell repertoires in COVID-19 (dated by TCRdb to about 2020). Preparation of the library involved the immunoSEQ multiplex PCR assay. In its TCRdb copy, this immuneACCESS table keeps in-frame sequences only and misses some clones. Where compared with another copy, unresolved V genes explain less than half of these, and the others have no known cause. The sample profile shows tens of thousands of clones; around 88% of them were found once. The ten largest clones capture about 4.4% of the sample. The sequenced material came from peripheral blood. All receptors derive from a woman at least 80 years old with acute or convalescent COVID-19.

The chain couples TRBV11-2 to TRBJ2-1, with D maybe TRBD2 (7 bases). V dropped 5 bases and J dropped 3 bases, with 17 bases sitting between them. The CDR3 contains 16 residues. From germline, CDR1 is SGHAT and CDR2 FQNNGV. The CDR3 DNA sequence: TGTGCCAGCAGCCGGGGAGGGGGTGGGCACTACAATGAGCAGTTCTTC. It codes for CASSRGGGGHYNEQFF.

This clone was counted once. J is TRBJ1-1 and V is TRBV18; possible D gene TRBD1, 5 bases. Trimming removed 0 bases from V and 3 bases from J, with 5 bases in between. The CDR3 runs 13 residues. In germline, CDR1 is KGHSH, CDR2 LQKENI. The CDR3 loop is CASSPPGDTEAFF. Written as DNA, the CDR3 is TGTGCCAGCTCACCACCAGGGGACACTGAAGCTTTCTTT.

The gene calls are TRBV5-6 and TRBJ1-4; weak D call: TRBD1 (5 bases). V was clipped by 4 bases and J by 6 bases, with 16 bases between them. Germline lookup yields CDR1 SGHDT and CDR2 YYEEEE. The CDR3 spans 15 residues. CDR3 protein: CASSPWTSRDEKLFF. The CDR3 DNA reads TGTGCCAGCAGCCCATGGACATCCCGGGATGAAAAACTGTTTTTT.

The chain carries TRBV5-4 and TRBJ2-5; a possible D gene is TRBD2 (7 bases). V shed 4 bases and J shed 2 bases, with 18 bases lying between them. Germline CDR1 is SGHNT and CDR2 is YYREEE (reference sequence). The CDR3 runs 16 residues. As DNA, the CDR3 is TGTGCCAGCAGCACGCTACAGGGAGGGAGTCAAGAGACCCAGTACTTC. Amino acids: CASSTLQGGSQETQYF.

The chain links TRBV7-2 to TRBJ2-7, with TRBD2 as a possible D gene (7 bases). The germline CDR1 and CDR2 sequences are SGHTA and FQGNSA. The length of the CDR3 is 14 residues. Trimming took 5 bases from V and 7 from J, leaving 18 bases between them. The CDR3 reads CASSPGGGTREQYF. CDR3 DNA: TGTGCCAGCAGCCCGGGGGGCGGGACACGGGAGCAGTACTTC.